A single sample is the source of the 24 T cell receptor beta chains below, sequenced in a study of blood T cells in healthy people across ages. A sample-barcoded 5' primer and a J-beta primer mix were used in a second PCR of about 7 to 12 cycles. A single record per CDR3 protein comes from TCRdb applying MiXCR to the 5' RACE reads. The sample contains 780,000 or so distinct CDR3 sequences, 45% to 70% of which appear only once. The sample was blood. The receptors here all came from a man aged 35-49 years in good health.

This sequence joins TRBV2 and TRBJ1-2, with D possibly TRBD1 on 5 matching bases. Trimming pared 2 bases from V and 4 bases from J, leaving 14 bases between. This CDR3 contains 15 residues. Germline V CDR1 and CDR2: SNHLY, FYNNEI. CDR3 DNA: TGTGCCAGCAGTGAATGCGCGGCAGGGTTCTATGGCTACACCTTC. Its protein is CASSECAAGFYGYTF.

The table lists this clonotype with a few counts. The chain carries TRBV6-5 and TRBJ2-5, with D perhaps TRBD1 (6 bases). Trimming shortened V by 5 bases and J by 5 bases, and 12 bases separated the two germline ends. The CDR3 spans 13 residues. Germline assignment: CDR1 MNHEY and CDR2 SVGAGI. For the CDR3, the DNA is TGTGCCAGCAGTGCTCACAGGGTGGAGACCCAGTACTTC. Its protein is CASSAHRVETQYF.

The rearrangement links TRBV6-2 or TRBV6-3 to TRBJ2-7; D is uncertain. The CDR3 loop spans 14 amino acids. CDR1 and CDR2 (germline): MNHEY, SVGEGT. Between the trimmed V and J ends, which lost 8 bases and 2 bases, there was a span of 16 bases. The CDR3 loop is CASQKGLPTYEQYF. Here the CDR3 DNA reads TGTGCCAGCCAGAAGGGATTACCAACCTACGAGCAGTACTTC.

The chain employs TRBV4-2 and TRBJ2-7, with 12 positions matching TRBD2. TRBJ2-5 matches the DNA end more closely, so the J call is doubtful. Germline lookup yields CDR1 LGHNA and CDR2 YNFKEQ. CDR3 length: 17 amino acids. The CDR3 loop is CASSLRTSGTLQETQYF. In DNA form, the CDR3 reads TGTGCCAGCAGCCTAAGGACTAGCGGGACCCTCCAAGAGACCCAGTACTTC.

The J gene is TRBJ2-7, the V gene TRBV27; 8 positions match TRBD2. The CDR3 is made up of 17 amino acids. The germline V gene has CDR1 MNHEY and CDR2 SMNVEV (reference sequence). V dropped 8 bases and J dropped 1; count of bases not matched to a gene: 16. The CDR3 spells CASRILSTAGASYEQYF. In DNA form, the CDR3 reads TGTGCCAGCCGTATACTATCGACAGCGGGAGCATCCTACGAGCAGTACTTC.

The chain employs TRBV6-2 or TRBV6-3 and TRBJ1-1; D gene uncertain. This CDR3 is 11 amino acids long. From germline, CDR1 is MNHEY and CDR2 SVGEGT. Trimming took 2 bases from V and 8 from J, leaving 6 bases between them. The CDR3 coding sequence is TGTGCCAGCAGTTACCTTCGCGAAGCTTTCTTT. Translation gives CASSYLREAFF.

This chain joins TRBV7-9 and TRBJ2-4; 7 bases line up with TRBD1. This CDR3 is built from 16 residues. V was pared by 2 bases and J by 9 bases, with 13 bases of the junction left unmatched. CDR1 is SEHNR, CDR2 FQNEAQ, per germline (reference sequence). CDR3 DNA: TGTGCCAGCAGCTTATACGAAGAGACAGGGATGATCATTCAGTACTTC. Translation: CASSLYEETGMIIQYF.

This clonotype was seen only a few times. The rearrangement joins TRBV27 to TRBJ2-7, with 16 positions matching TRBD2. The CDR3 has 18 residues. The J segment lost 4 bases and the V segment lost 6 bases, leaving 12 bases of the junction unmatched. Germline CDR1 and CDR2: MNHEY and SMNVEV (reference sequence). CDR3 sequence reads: CASSHSGLAGGWGYEQYF. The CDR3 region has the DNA TGTGCCAGCAGCCACTCGGGACTAGCGGGAGGGTGGGGATACGAGCAGTACTTC.

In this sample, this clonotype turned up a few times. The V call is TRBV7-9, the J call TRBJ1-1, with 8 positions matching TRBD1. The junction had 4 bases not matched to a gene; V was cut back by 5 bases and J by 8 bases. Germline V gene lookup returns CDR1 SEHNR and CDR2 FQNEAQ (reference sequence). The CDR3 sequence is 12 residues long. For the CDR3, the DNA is TGTGCCAGCAGCATGGGGACAGGAGAAGCTTTCTTT. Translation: CASSMGTGEAFF.

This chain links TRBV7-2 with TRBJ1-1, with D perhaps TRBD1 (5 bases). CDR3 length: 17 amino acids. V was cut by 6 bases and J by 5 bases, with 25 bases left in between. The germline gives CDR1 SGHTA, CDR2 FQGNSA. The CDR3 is CASSAQARAVWKTEAFF. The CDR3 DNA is TGTGCCAGCAGTGCCCAGGCCAGGGCGGTGTGGAAGACTGAAGCTTTCTTT.

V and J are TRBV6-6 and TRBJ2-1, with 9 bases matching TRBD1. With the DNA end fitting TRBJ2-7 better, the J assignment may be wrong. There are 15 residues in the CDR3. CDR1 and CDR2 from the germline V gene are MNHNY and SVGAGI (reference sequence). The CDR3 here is CASRKPGQGYNEQYF. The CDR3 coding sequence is TGTGCCAGCAGAAAACCGGGACAGGGTTACAATGAGCAGTACTTC.

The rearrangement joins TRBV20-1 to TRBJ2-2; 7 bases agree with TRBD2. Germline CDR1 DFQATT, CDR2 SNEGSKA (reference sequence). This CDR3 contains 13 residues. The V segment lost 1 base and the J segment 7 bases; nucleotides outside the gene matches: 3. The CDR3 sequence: CSARGGGIGELFF. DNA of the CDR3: TGCAGTGCTAGAGGGGGAGGGATCGGGGAGCTGTTTTTT.

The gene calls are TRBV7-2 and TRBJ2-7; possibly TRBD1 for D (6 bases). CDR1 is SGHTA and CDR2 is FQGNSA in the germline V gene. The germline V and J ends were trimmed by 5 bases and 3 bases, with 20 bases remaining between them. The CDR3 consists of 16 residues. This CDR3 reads CASSPSGQGKIYEQYF. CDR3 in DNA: TGTGCCAGCAGCCCTAGTGGCCAGGGGAAGATCTACGAGCAGTACTTC.

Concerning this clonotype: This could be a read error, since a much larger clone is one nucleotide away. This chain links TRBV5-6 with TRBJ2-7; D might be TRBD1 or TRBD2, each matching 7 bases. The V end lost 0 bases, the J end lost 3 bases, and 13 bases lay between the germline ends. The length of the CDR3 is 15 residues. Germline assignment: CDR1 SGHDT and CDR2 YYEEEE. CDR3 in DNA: TGTGCCAGCAGCTTGGCAGGGGGGGCCCACTACGAGCAGTACTTC. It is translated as CASSLAGGAHYEQYF.

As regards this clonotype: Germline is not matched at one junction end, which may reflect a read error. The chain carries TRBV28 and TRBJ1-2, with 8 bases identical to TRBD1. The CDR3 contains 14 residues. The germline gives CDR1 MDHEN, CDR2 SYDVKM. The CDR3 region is CAGSPGTGRYGYTF. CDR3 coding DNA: TGTGCCGGCAGTCCCGGGACAGGCCGCTATGGCTACACCTTC.

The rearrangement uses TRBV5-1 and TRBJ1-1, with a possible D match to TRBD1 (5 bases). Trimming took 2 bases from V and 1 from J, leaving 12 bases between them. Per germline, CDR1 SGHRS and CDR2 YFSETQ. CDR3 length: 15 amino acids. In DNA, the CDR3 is TGCGCCAGCAGCTTCTGGCCAGGGACGAACACTGAAGCTTTCTTT. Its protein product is CASSFWPGTNTEAFF.

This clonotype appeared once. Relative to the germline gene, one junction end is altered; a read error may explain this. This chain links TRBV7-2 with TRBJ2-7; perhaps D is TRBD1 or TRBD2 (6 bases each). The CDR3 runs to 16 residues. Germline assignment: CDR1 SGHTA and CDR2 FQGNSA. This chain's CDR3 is CACSHRGRGSSYEQYF. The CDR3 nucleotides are TGTGCCTGCAGTCACCGGGGGCGGGGAAGCTCCTACGAGCAGTACTTC.

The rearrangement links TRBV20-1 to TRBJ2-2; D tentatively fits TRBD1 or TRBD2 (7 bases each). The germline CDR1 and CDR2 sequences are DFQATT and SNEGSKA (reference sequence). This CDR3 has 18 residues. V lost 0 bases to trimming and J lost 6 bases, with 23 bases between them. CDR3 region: CSARDEGQGGIGAGELFF. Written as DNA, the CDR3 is TGCAGTGCTAGAGATGAAGGGCAGGGGGGGATAGGTGCCGGGGAGCTGTTTTTT.

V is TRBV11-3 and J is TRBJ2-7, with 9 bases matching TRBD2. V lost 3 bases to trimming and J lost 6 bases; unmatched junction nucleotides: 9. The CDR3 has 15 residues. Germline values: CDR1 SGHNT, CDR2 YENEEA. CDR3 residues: CASSFGSGSPSEQYF. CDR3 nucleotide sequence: TGTGCCAGCAGCTTTGGTAGCGGGAGTCCTAGCGAGCAGTACTTC.

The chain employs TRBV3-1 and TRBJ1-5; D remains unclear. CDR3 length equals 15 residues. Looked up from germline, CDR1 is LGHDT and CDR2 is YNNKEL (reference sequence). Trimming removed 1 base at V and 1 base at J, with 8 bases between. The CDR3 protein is CASSQGRKSNQPQHF. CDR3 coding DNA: TGTGCCAGCAGCCAAGGAAGGAAAAGCAATCAGCCCCAGCATTTT.

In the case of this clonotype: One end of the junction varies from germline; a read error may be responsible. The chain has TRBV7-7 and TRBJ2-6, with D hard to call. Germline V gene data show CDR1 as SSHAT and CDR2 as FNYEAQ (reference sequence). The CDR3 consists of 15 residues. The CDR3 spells CASSLWKSGANVLTF. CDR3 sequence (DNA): TGTGCTAGCAGCTTATGGAAGTCTGGGGCCAACGTCCTGACTTTC.

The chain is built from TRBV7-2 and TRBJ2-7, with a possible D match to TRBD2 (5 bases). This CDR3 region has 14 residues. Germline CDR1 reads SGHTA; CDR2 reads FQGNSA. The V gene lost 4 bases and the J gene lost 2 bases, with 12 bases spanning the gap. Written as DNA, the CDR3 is TGTGCCAGCAGCTCAACTAGGCCCACCTACGAGCAGTACTTC. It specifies CASSSTRPTYEQYF.

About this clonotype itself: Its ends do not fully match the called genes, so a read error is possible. CDR3 in amino acids: CASIQEREGYTF. CDR3 nucleotides: TGTGCCAGCATCCAAGAGAGAGAGGGCTACACCTTC. The gene calls are TRBV4-2 and TRBJ1-2; no definite D call. Germline-derived CDR1 and CDR2 are LGHNA and YNFKEQ. The CDR3 is made up of 12 amino acids.

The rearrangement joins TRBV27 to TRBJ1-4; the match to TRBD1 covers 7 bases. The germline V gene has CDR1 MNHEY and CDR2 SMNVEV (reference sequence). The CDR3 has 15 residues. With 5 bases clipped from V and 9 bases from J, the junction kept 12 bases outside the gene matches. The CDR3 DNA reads TGTGCCAGCAGTCCCTCCCCGGGACAGTTGAAAAAACTGTTTTTT. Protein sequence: CASSPSPGQLKKLFF.